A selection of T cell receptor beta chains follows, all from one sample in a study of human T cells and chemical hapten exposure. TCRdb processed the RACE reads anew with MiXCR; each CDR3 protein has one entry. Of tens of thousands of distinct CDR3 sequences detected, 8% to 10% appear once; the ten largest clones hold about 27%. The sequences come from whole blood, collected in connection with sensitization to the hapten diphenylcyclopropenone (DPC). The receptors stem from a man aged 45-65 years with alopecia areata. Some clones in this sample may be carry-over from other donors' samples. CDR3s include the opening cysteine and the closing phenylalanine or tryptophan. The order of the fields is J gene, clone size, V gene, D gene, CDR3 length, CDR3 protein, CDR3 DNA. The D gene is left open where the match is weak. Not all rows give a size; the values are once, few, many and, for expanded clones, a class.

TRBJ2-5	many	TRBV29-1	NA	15	CSVEAAGQIQETQYF	TGCAGCGTTGAAGCCGCAGGACAGATTCAAGAGACCCAGTACTTC
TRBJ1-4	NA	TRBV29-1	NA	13	CSVGGAAGEKLFF	TGCAGCGTTGGTGGGGCCGCGGGTGAAAAACTGTTTTTT
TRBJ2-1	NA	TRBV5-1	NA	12	CASSAFASEQFF	TGCGCCAGCAGCGCCTTCGCTAGTGAGCAGTTCTTC
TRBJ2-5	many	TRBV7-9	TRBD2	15	CASSLGTSGRETQYF	TGTGCCAGCAGCTTAGGGACTAGCGGGAGAGAGACCCAGTACTTC
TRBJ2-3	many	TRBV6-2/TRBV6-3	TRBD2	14	CASSYGRATDTQYF	TGTGCCAGCAGTTACGGGAGGGCCACAGATACGCAGTATTTT
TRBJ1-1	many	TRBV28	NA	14	CASRNLQGNTEAFF	TGTGCCAGCCGAAACCTACAGGGGAACACTGAAGCTTTCTTT
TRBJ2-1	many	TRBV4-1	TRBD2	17	CASSQSGVAGFYNEQFF	TGCGCCAGCAGCCAAAGCGGGGTAGCGGGCTTCTACAATGAGCAGTTCTTC
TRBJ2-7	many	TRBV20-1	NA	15	CSARDRRFPSYEQYF	TGCAGTGCTAGAGACCGCAGATTTCCCTCCTACGAGCAGTACTTC
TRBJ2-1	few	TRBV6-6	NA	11	CASTDYNEQFF	TGTGCCAGCACCGACTACAATGAGCAGTTCTTC
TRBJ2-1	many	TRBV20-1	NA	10	CSASIIEQFF	TGCAGTGCTAGCATCATTGAGCAGTTCTTC
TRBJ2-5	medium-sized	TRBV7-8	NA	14	CASSQGTFQETQYF	TGTGCCAGCAGCCAAGGGACTTTCCAAGAGACCCAGTACTTC
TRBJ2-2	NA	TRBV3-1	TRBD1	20	CASSHTGDRSPLTNTGELFF	TGTGCCAGCAGCCACACCGGGGACAGAAGTCCGCTTACGAACACCGGGGAGCTGTTTTTT
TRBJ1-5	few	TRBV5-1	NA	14	CASSADSLNQPQHF	TGCGCCAGCAGCGCGGACAGTCTCAATCAGCCCCAGCATTTT
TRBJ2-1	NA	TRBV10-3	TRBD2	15	CAISGLAGVNNEQFF	TGTGCCATCAGTGGACTAGCGGGAGTTAACAATGAGCAGTTCTTC
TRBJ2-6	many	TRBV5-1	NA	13	CASSLAGANVLTF	TGCGCCAGCAGCTTGGCTGGGGCCAACGTCCTGACTTTC
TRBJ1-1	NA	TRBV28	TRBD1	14	CASRSLQGDTEAFF	TGTGCCAGCAGGTCTCTCCAGGGGGACACTGAAGCTTTCTTT
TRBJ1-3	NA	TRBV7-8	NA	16	CASSRARTSPGNTIYF	TGTGCCAGCAGCCGCGCGCGAACGTCCCCTGGAAACACCATATATTTT
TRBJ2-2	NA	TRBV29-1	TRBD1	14	CSVIGTGRPGELFF	TGCAGCGTCATTGGGACAGGGAGGCCCGGGGAGCTGTTTTTT